The rows below give T cell receptor beta chains drawn from one sample of a study of T cells in Graves' hyperthyroidism and ophthalmopathy. TCRdb reprocessed the multiplex PCR reads via MiXCR and lists one record per CDR3 protein. The table shows more than 450,000 distinct CDR3 sequences, with 12% to 15% occurring only once. The sample taken for sequencing was blood. The receptors come from a woman aged 40-49 years with Graves' hyperthyroidism. Each CDR3 is given with its conserved first and last residue. Fields, in order: CDR3 length, J gene, V gene, D gene, clone size, CDR3 DNA, CDR3 protein. D genes are given only for firm matches. Size is stated for part of the rows, as once, few or many counts, or as a class when the clone is expanded.

CDR3 length: 15
J gene: TRBJ1-5
V gene: TRBV20-1
D gene: TRBD1
clone size: -
CDR3 DNA: TGCAGTGCTAGAGTCGACAGGGGTAGCAATCAGCCCCAGCATTTT
CDR3 protein: CSARVDRGSNQPQHF

CDR3 length: 16
J gene: TRBJ1-1
V gene: TRBV7-2
D gene: -
clone size: many
CDR3 DNA: TGTGCCAGCAGCGCCCAGGAGGCAGGCATGAACACTGAAGCTTTCTTT
CDR3 protein: CASSAQEAGMNTEAFF

CDR3 length: 13
J gene: TRBJ2-2
V gene: TRBV28
D gene: -
clone size: many
CDR3 DNA: TGTGCCAGTCGACTAGCGAACACCGGGGAGCTGTTTTTT
CDR3 protein: CASRLANTGELFF

CDR3 length: 17
J gene: TRBJ2-1
V gene: TRBV11-3
D gene: TRBD2
clone size: many
CDR3 DNA: TGTGCCAGCAGCCCGGGACTAGCGGGAGCGTATCACAATGAGCAGTTCTTC
CDR3 protein: CASSPGLAGAYHNEQFF

CDR3 length: 15
J gene: TRBJ1-1
V gene: TRBV9
D gene: -
clone size: many
CDR3 DNA: TGTGCCAGCAGCGTAGAACCGGACCCGAGTACTGAAGCTTTCTTT
CDR3 protein: CASSVEPDPSTEAFF

CDR3 length: 14
J gene: TRBJ2-7
V gene: TRBV11-3
D gene: -
clone size: -
CDR3 DNA: TGTGCCAGCAGCTTAGTGGCGGGAACTAGCGAGCAGTACTTC
CDR3 protein: CASSLVAGTSEQYF

CDR3 length: 16
J gene: TRBJ2-7
V gene: TRBV6-5
D gene: -
clone size: -
CDR3 DNA: TGTGCCAGCAGTTTGGCCGAACGATATATCCCCTACGAGCAGTACTTC
CDR3 protein: CASSLAERYIPYEQYF

CDR3 length: 16
J gene: TRBJ2-5
V gene: TRBV24-1
D gene: -
clone size: -
CDR3 DNA: TGTGCCACCAGTGGGGGGCGGGGGATATTCCAACAGACCCAGTACTTC
CDR3 protein: CATSGGRGIFQQTQYF

CDR3 length: 16
J gene: TRBJ2-5
V gene: TRBV3-1
D gene: TRBD2
clone size: many
CDR3 DNA: TGTGCCAGCAGCCCAAAACTAGCGGGGGGCCAAGAGACCCAGTACTTC
CDR3 protein: CASSPKLAGGQETQYF

CDR3 length: 19
J gene: TRBJ2-5
V gene: TRBV6-2/TRBV6-3
D gene: TRBD2
clone size: many
CDR3 DNA: TGTGCCAGCAGTTACTCCCACGCCGGGACTAGCGGTATCCAAGAGACCCAGTACTTC
CDR3 protein: CASSYSHAGTSGIQETQYF

CDR3 length: 15
J gene: TRBJ1-6
V gene: TRBV6-5
D gene: -
clone size: -
CDR3 DNA: TGTGCCAGCAGTTACAGTCATCAGAATAATTCACCCCTCCACTTT
CDR3 protein: CASSYSHQNNSPLHF

CDR3 length: 12
J gene: TRBJ1-3
V gene: TRBV5-1
D gene: -
clone size: -
CDR3 DNA: TGCGCCAGCAGAGAAGGGGGAAACACCATATATTTT
CDR3 protein: CASREGGNTIYF

CDR3 length: 15
J gene: TRBJ1-3
V gene: TRBV18
D gene: -
clone size: -
CDR3 DNA: TGTGCCAGCTCACTGATGGACACCGCTGGAAACACCATATATTTT
CDR3 protein: CASSLMDTAGNTIYF

CDR3 length: 15
J gene: TRBJ1-5
V gene: TRBV28
D gene: TRBD1
clone size: many
CDR3 DNA: TGTGCCAGCAGTCCGAAAGACAGGGTGTTTCAGCCCCAGCATTTT
CDR3 protein: CASSPKDRVFQPQHF

CDR3 length: 15
J gene: TRBJ1-3
V gene: TRBV7-2
D gene: -
clone size: -
CDR3 DNA: TGTGCCAGCAGCCAAGAAGCCCTCTCTGGAAACACCATATATTTT
CDR3 protein: CASSQEALSGNTIYF

CDR3 length: 14
J gene: TRBJ2-7
V gene: TRBV2
D gene: TRBD1
clone size: many
CDR3 DNA: TGTGCCAGCGCCTCCGGGACAGGGGACCACGAGCAGTACTTC
CDR3 protein: CASASGTGDHEQYF

CDR3 length: 14
J gene: TRBJ2-5
V gene: TRBV15
D gene: TRBD2
clone size: -
CDR3 DNA: TGTGCCACCAGCACTCTAGCGGCACCAGGAACCCAGTACTTC
CDR3 protein: CATSTLAAPGTQYF

CDR3 length: 13
J gene: TRBJ1-5
V gene: TRBV28
D gene: -
clone size: many
CDR3 DNA: TGTGCCAGCAGTTCGACTAGCAATCAGCCCCAGCATTTT
CDR3 protein: CASSSTSNQPQHF

CDR3 length: 17
J gene: TRBJ1-2
V gene: TRBV5-1
D gene: TRBD1
clone size: -
CDR3 DNA: TGCGCCAGCAGGGGATCGGCAGGAGGACAGGGGGCGGATGGCTACACCTTC
CDR3 protein: CASRGSAGGQGADGYTF

CDR3 length: 15
J gene: TRBJ1-2
V gene: TRBV7-8
D gene: -
clone size: -
CDR3 DNA: TGTGCCAGCAGCTCAAGGACAGCTGATAACTATGGCTACACCTTC
CDR3 protein: CASSSRTADNYGYTF

CDR3 length: 13
J gene: TRBJ2-7
V gene: TRBV5-6
D gene: -
clone size: few
CDR3 DNA: TGTGCCAGCAGCTTGCCGAGTCGTAACGAGCAGTACTTC
CDR3 protein: CASSLPSRNEQYF

CDR3 length: 16
J gene: TRBJ2-2
V gene: TRBV7-2
D gene: TRBD2
clone size: many
CDR3 DNA: TGTGCCAGCAGCTTAGCCCCTAGCGGGAGCACCGGGGAGCTGTTTTTT
CDR3 protein: CASSLAPSGSTGELFF

CDR3 length: 15
J gene: TRBJ2-1
V gene: TRBV10-3
D gene: -
clone size: -
CDR3 DNA: TGTGCCATCAGTGTGTCAGGGGACTCCTACAATGAGCAGTTCTTC
CDR3 protein: CAISVSGDSYNEQFF

CDR3 length: 14
J gene: TRBJ2-5
V gene: TRBV19
D gene: TRBD2
clone size: few
CDR3 DNA: TGTGCCAGTAGTAAGGGACTATACCAAGAGACCCAGTACTTC
CDR3 protein: CASSKGLYQETQYF

CDR3 length: 15
J gene: TRBJ1-5
V gene: TRBV6-1
D gene: -
clone size: many
CDR3 DNA: TGTGCCAGCAGTGTTTTCAACGATCCCGTTCAGCCCCAGCATTTT
CDR3 protein: CASSVFNDPVQPQHF

CDR3 length: 17
J gene: TRBJ2-7
V gene: TRBV7-9
D gene: TRBD1
clone size: many
CDR3 DNA: TGTGCCAGCAGCTCATCGGGACAGGGGAGTAGAAGCCTCGAGCAGTACTTC
CDR3 protein: CASSSSGQGSRSLEQYF

CDR3 length: 16
J gene: TRBJ1-1
V gene: TRBV2
D gene: TRBD1
clone size: many
CDR3 DNA: TGTGCCAGCAGTGAAGCCTACGGGACAGCCAACACTGAAGCTTTCTTT
CDR3 protein: CASSEAYGTANTEAFF

CDR3 length: 14
J gene: TRBJ1-6
V gene: TRBV27
D gene: -
clone size: -
CDR3 DNA: TGTGCCAGCAGTTTATTCGGCGGTAGTTCACCCCTCCACTTT
CDR3 protein: CASSLFGGSSPLHF

CDR3 length: 14
J gene: TRBJ2-2
V gene: TRBV20-1
D gene: -
clone size: few
CDR3 DNA: TGCAGTGCTTTAGTATCGGGGAACACCGGGGAGCTGTTTTTT
CDR3 protein: CSALVSGNTGELFF

CDR3 length: 12
J gene: TRBJ2-7
V gene: TRBV19
D gene: -
clone size: many
CDR3 DNA: TGTGCCAGCAGCAGGGACGGCTACGAGCAGTACTTC
CDR3 protein: CASSRDGYEQYF

CDR3 length: 13
J gene: TRBJ1-1
V gene: TRBV27
D gene: -
clone size: many
CDR3 DNA: TGTGCCAGCAGCTTTAACGGGGACACTGAAGCTTTCTTT
CDR3 protein: CASSFNGDTEAFF

CDR3 length: 15
J gene: TRBJ2-7
V gene: TRBV12-3/TRBV12-4
D gene: -
clone size: many
CDR3 DNA: TGTGCCAGCAGTTCTAGAAAAGGTCTCGGGTACGAGCAGTACTTC
CDR3 protein: CASSSRKGLGYEQYF

CDR3 length: 15
J gene: TRBJ2-3
V gene: TRBV14
D gene: -
clone size: few
CDR3 DNA: TGTGCCAGCAGCCAAGAGCGGGGATACACAGATACGCAGTATTTT
CDR3 protein: CASSQERGYTDTQYF

CDR3 length: 14
J gene: TRBJ1-1
V gene: TRBV28
D gene: -
clone size: many
CDR3 DNA: TGTGCCAGCAGACCAATGCAGGGGAACACTGAAGCTTTCTTT
CDR3 protein: CASRPMQGNTEAFF

CDR3 length: 14
J gene: TRBJ2-5
V gene: TRBV29-1
D gene: TRBD2
clone size: many
CDR3 DNA: TGCAGCGTTGATCTAGCGGGAGTTATTGAGACCCAGTACTTC
CDR3 protein: CSVDLAGVIETQYF

CDR3 length: 16
J gene: TRBJ2-2
V gene: TRBV30
D gene: -
clone size: -
CDR3 DNA: TGTGCCTGGAGTGTGGGATCCCTGAGCTCCACCGGGGAGCTGTTTTTT
CDR3 protein: CAWSVGSLSSTGELFF

CDR3 length: 11
J gene: TRBJ2-7
V gene: TRBV20-1
D gene: -
clone size: many
CDR3 DNA: TGCGGGAATGGGGACCACTACGAGCAGTACTTC
CDR3 protein: CGNGDHYEQYF

CDR3 length: 15
J gene: TRBJ2-1
V gene: TRBV9
D gene: TRBD2
clone size: few
CDR3 DNA: TGTGCCAGCAGCGTCGGGACTAACTCCTACAATGAGCAGTTCTTC
CDR3 protein: CASSVGTNSYNEQFF

CDR3 length: 16
J gene: TRBJ2-5
V gene: TRBV4-1
D gene: TRBD2
clone size: few
CDR3 DNA: TGCGCCAGCAGCCAAAGACTAGCGGGAGGCCGGGAGACCCAGTACTTC
CDR3 protein: CASSQRLAGGRETQYF